The T cell receptor beta chain described here comes from a study of radiotherapy plus CTLA-4 blockade in lung cancer. On the study more broadly: Objective responses emerged in around 19% of patients, and roughly 28% attained disease control.

Trimming took off 0 bases at V and 8 bases at J, with 13 bases between the two ends. The CDR3 is 13 amino acids. Germline V gene lookup returns CDR1 GTSNPN and CDR2 SVGIG (reference sequence). Study-level points and caveats: Researchers report tumor-derived TCR clones expanding in blood after radiotherapy plus ipilimumab.

The protocol was immunoSEQ multiplex PCR, while the TCRdb copy is restricted to in-frame clones and leaves out a portion. The sample carries about 45,000 clones, roughly two thirds recorded once. Focal radiation with ipilimumab CTLA-4 blockade was given to patients with chemo-refractory metastatic non-small-cell lung cancer. In regard to this clone: Its antigen remains unknown.

The sequence derives from a human donor with non-small cell lung cancer who had a partial response to radiotherapy plus ipilimumab. This chain uses TRBV30 with TRBJ1-2; possible D gene TRBD1, 6 bases. Source: peripheral blood, taken from a patient treated with radiotherapy plus ipilimumab. This CDR3 reads CAWSVPGVGGYTF. For the CDR3, the DNA is TGTGCCTGGAGTGTACCAGGGGTAGGGGGCTACACCTTC.